This entry concerns a single T cell receptor beta chain. Its antigen is as yet unknown. A junction boundary mismatches the germline segment, possibly from a read error. The data belong to a study of response to subunit inactivated influenza vaccine. The CDR3 length is 15 residues. MiXCR was run by TCRdb on the RT-PCR reads, yielding one entry per CDR3 protein. This table holds fewer than 700,000 distinct CDR3 sequences, over 10% found once. Whole-study results and caveats: Researchers suggested that each seasonal influenza vaccination recruits few new T cells.

The sequence came from a man between 45 and 60 years old who received an inactivated influenza vaccine. The genes are TRBV12-3 or TRBV12-4 and TRBJ2-7; D perhaps matches TRBD2 (6 bases). The sample was PBMCs from blood, taken roughly 46 days after vaccination. CDR3 residues: CAISYGGALSYEQYF. Here the CDR3 DNA reads TGTGCCATCAGTTACGGCGGGGCCCTCTCCTACGAGCAGTACTTC.